This T cell receptor (beta chain) emerged from a study of cytomegalovirus exposure and HLA in healthy donors. Study-level findings and limits: Altogether, 164 TCR beta chains were recorded as cytomegalovirus-associated. Specificity of three CMV-associated chains for CMV antigens was verified in vitro.

Germline loops: CDR1 MDHEN, CDR2 SYDVKM. This CDR3 is 15 amino acids long. With 6 bases clipped from V and 6 bases from J, the junction kept 9 bases outside the gene matches. The donors were in the roughly 130-subject validation cohort, distinct from the approximately 700-subject first cohort. For this clone: The antigen is unknown.

This table comes from immunoSEQ multiplex PCR, and its TCRdb copy is limited to in-frame clones, with some not included. The top ten clones hold about 12% of a sample with a few hundred thousand clones, less than 90% of them seen once. This chain links TRBV28 with TRBJ1-3; 9 nucleotides line up with TRBD1. The receptor was derived from a man aged 18 to 30 in good health and CMV-seropositive. The sequencing sample was made of PBMCs. Written as DNA, the CDR3 is TGTGCCAGCAGGATAACAGGGGGCGCGGTAAACACCATATATTTT. Translation: CASRITGGAVNTIYF.